This T cell receptor beta chain was recovered during a study of blood T cell repertoires in COVID-19. V gave up 3 bases and J gave up 8 bases; unmatched junction bases: 11. Germline assignment: CDR1 LGHNA and CDR2 YNFKEQ. This CDR3 is built from 16 residues. Authors' processing steps: The authors estimated nucleated cell counts from reference gene primer amplification. The table came from immunoSEQ multiplex PCR; TCRdb's copy has only in-frame clones and leaves some out. V and J calls and clone size are as listed in that table; D and trimming were resolved from the DNA. The data show approximately 240,000 clones, about 83% seen once.

The chain has TRBV4-2 and TRBJ2-1; TRBD2 matches at 9 bases. This sequence originates from a woman in her twenties or thirties with COVID-19, enrolled during active disease. Material for sequencing was peripheral blood. The CDR3 region is CASSQEGSSGNYEQFF. The DNA for the CDR3 is TGTGCCAGCAGCCAGGAGGGGTCTAGCGGGAACTATGAGCAGTTCTTC.